Listed here are 17 T cell receptor beta chains from one sample, sequenced in a study of shared clonotypes between healthy human individuals (dated by TCRdb to 2019 to 2021). Library construction relied on the immunoSEQ multiplex PCR assay. TCRdb took over this immuneACCESS table, retaining in-frame rearrangements with V and J assigned. Such tables are incomplete; in checked studies, under half of the missing clones stem from an unresolved V gene, and the remainder is unexplained. In all, the sample holds fewer than 700,000 clones, and roughly 95% of those were seen once. The ten biggest clones cover over 0.095% of the sample. CD8 naive samples were CD45RO-negative cells positively selected for CCR7, giving a CD45RA+CCR7+ population that excluded TemRA cells. The sequenced sample consisted of naive CD8+ T cells sorted from blood. The cell subset or site label, read with the paper, signifies: CD45RA+CCR7+. All receptors derive from a woman aged 25 to 45 in good health.

The rearrangement joins TRBV13 to TRBJ2-5, with D tentatively TRBD2 (6 bases). TRBJ2-7 explains the end of the DNA better; the J call may be wrong. Germline CDR1 reads PRHDT; CDR2 reads FYEKMQ (reference sequence). This CDR3 is built from 13 residues. This CDR3 is CASSPRRAGEQYF. The DNA for the CDR3 is TGTGCCAGCAGCCCGCGGCGAGCGGGCGAGCAGTACTTC.

The chain is built from TRBV27 and TRBJ2-7, with 9 nucleotides matching TRBD1. The CDR3 is 15 amino acids. V shed 4 bases and J 6 bases; nucleotides not matched to a gene: 10. Germline V CDR1 and CDR2: MNHEY, SMNVEV (reference sequence). CDR3 amino acids: CASSSPGTGFPEQYF. For the CDR3, the DNA is TGTGCCAGCAGTTCTCCCGGGACAGGGTTTCCCGAGCAGTACTTC.

The rearrangement uses TRBV28 and TRBJ2-7; D not resolved. The germline V and J ends were trimmed by 4 bases and 0 bases, with 10 bases remaining between them. The CDR3 consists of 14 residues. CDR1 is MDHEN, CDR2 SYDVKM, per germline. DNA for the CDR3: TGTGCCAGCAGTTCCCAGAGTCCCTCCTACGAGCAGTACTTC. It is translated as CASSSQSPSYEQYF.

The rearrangement links TRBV5-1 to TRBJ2-5, with a possible D match to TRBD1 (5 bases). Trimming took off 0 bases at V and 3 bases at J, with 21 bases between the two ends. Germline values: CDR1 SGHRS, CDR2 YFSETQ. This CDR3 region has 18 residues. CDR3 region: CASSLAGRKGQGKETQYF. As DNA, the CDR3 is TGCGCCAGCAGCTTGGCGGGTAGGAAGGGGCAAGGGAAAGAGACCCAGTACTTC.

The rearrangement uses TRBV11-2 and TRBJ1-3, with D uncertain. Germline CDR1 SGHAT, CDR2 FQNNGV. The ends were cut back, 2 bases at V and 3 bases at J, with 14 bases in the middle. The CDR3 totals 16 residues. The CDR3 coding sequence is TGTGCCAGCAGCTTAAATAGCTTGAAGCGTGGAAACACCATATATTTT. Its translation is CASSLNSLKRGNTIYF. The full variable domain, in which reference TRBV11-2 and TRBJ1-3 provide the parts outside the CDR3, is EAGVAQSPRYKIIEKRQSVAFWCNPISGHATLYWYQQILGQGPKLLIQFQNNGVVDDSQLPKDRFSAERLKGVDSTLKIQPAKLEDSAVYLCASSLNSLKRGNTIYFGEGSWLTVV.

The V and J genes are TRBV6-5 and TRBJ2-3, with D possibly being TRBD2 (6 bases). The CDR3 runs 14 residues. The germline CDR1 and CDR2 sequences are MNHEY and SVGAGI. V was cut by 2 bases and J by 3 bases, with 9 bases left in between. The CDR3 coding sequence is TGTGCCAGCAGTTACGCGGGAATGACAGATACGCAGTATTTT. Amino acid sequence: CASSYAGMTDTQYF.

The rearrangement uses TRBV6-1 and TRBJ2-1; 10 bases map to TRBD2. Trimming cost V 2 bases and J 4 bases; bases outside gene matches: 11. Germline V gene data show CDR1 as MNHNS and CDR2 as SASEGT. This CDR3 contains 18 residues. The DNA of the CDR3 is TGTGCCAGCAGTGAAATTGGACTAGCGGAGGGGGCTTACAATGAGCAGTTCTTC. It specifies CASSEIGLAEGAYNEQFF.

The chain is built from TRBV14 and TRBJ2-1, with 10 bases matching TRBD2. The germline V gene encodes CDR1 SGHDN and CDR2 FVKESK. The V gene end was trimmed by 6 bases and the J gene end by 6 bases; junction bases not matched to a gene: 8. The CDR3 is 15 amino acids. The CDR3 spells CASRKAGGPFNEQFF. As DNA, the CDR3 is TGTGCCAGCAGAAAAGCGGGAGGGCCTTTCAATGAGCAGTTCTTC.

The V and J genes are TRBV10-2 and TRBJ2-2; TRBD2 is a possible D gene (6 bases). This CDR3 contains 16 residues. V shed 7 bases and J shed 0 bases, with 15 bases lying between them. Germline V gene lookup returns CDR1 WSHSY and CDR2 SAAADI. The CDR3 DNA reads TGCGCCAGCAATCTTCCGGGACTTACGAACACCGGGGAGCTGTTTTTT. Translation: CASNLPGLTNTGELFF.

J is TRBJ2-1 and V is TRBV5-5, with 8 positions matching TRBD2. The length of the CDR3 is 14 residues. The V and J ends lost 7 bases and 10 bases, in that order; junction bases with no gene match: 13. Germline V gives CDR1 SGHKS, CDR2 YYEKEE (reference sequence). CDR3: CASRSGLAGSEQFF. The CDR3 DNA reads as TGTGCCAGCCGCAGCGGACTAGCTGGTAGCGAGCAGTTCTTC.

The genes are TRBV5-5 and TRBJ2-7; possibly TRBD1 or TRBD2 for D (5 bases each). Looked up from germline, CDR1 is SGHKS and CDR2 is YYEKEE (reference sequence). CDR3 length: 16 amino acids. V was trimmed by 7 bases and J by 0 bases, leaving 20 bases between them. CDR3 sequence: CASSIPRDGISYEQYF. CDR3 sequence (DNA): TGTGCCAGCTCAATCCCCCGGGACGGAATCTCCTACGAGCAGTACTTC.

This chain links TRBV5-8 with TRBJ2-3, with D uncertain. CDR1 is SGHTS and CDR2 is YDEGEE in the germline V gene. The CDR3 has 15 amino acids. Trimming removed 5 bases from V and 0 bases from J, with 13 bases in between. The CDR3 loop reads CASRPGYASTDTQYF. In DNA, the CDR3 is TGTGCCAGCAGACCCGGATACGCTAGCACAGATACGCAGTATTTT.

This sequence joins TRBV7-7 and TRBJ2-7; 7 bases line up with TRBD1. The germline CDR1 and CDR2 sequences are SSHAT and FNYEAQ (reference sequence). V was pared by 5 bases and J by 5 bases, with 3 bases of the junction left unmatched. This CDR3 has 12 amino acids. CDR3 sequence: CASSRDRDEQYF. The CDR3 bases are TGTGCCAGCAGCCGTGACAGGGACGAGCAGTACTTC. The entire variable domain, with the rest obtained from reference TRBV7-7 and TRBJ2-7, is as follows: GAGVSQSPRYKVTKRGQDVTLRCDPISSHATLYWYQQALGQGPEFLTYFNYEAQPDKSGLPSDRFSAERPEGSISTLTIQRTEQRDSAMYRCASSRDRDEQYFGPGTRLTVT.

The chain recombines TRBV2 with TRBJ1-5; D unresolved. CDR1 is SNHLY, CDR2 FYNNEI, per germline. CDR3 length equals 14 residues. Trimming left V 1 base short and J 0 bases short, with 4 bases between. The CDR3 spells CASSEESSNQPQHF. CDR3 nucleotides: TGTGCCAGCAGTGAAGAATCTAGCAATCAGCCCCAGCATTTT. The variable domain in full, completed from reference TRBV2 and TRBJ1-5, reads EPEVTQTPSHQVTQMGQEVILRCVPISNHLYFYWYRQILGQKVEFLVSFYNNEISEKSEIFDDQFSVERPDGSNFTLKIRSTKLEDSAMYFCASSEESSNQPQHFGDGTRLSIL.

This sequence joins TRBV27 and TRBJ2-7, with a possible D match to TRBD2 (6 bases). Trimming left V 5 bases short and J 3 bases short, with 14 bases between. Germline CDR1 MNHEY, CDR2 SMNVEV (reference sequence). CDR3 size: 14 residues. CDR3 protein: CASSPAAEGYEQYF. CDR3 DNA sequence: TGTGCCAGCAGTCCCGCGGCGGAGGGCTACGAGCAGTACTTC.

The chain carries TRBV5-4 and TRBJ1-2; no firm D call. Germline V CDR1 and CDR2: SGHNT, YYREEE (reference sequence). The CDR3 runs to 13 residues. Trimming left V 10 bases short and J 8 bases short, with 21 bases between. The CDR3 region is CALVRADLGGYTF. The CDR3 DNA follows: TGTGCCCTAGTACGGGCAGATCTTGGAGGCTACACCTTC.

The chain uses TRBV5-6 and TRBJ2-1; either TRBD1 or TRBD2 may fit D (5 bases each). CDR1 is SGHDT, CDR2 YYEEEE, per germline. Trimming cost V 3 bases and J 9 bases, with 19 bases left between them. The CDR3 runs to 15 residues. The CDR3 sequence is CASSYWGRVHGEQFF. The CDR3 DNA sequence: TGTGCCAGCAGCTACTGGGGACGGGTACACGGTGAGCAGTTCTTC.